This record concerns one T cell receptor (beta chain) sequence. Its antigen remains unknown. This sample stems from a study of siplizumab effects on memory and regulatory T cells. The CDR3 has 15 amino acids. Trimming at V came to 0 bases and at J to 7 bases, leaving 6 bases not matched to a gene. The germline V gene has CDR1 SGHTA and CDR2 FQGNSA. Only in-frame clones appear in the TCRdb table, and some are missing; sequencing was by immunoSEQ multiplex PCR. The sample contains about 120,000 clones, approximately 92% of which appear only once. General observations from the study: Naive T cells looked more diverse than memory cells, and they looked like major contributors to the alloresponse. Phenotypic classification as naive or memory proved unattainable for roughly 80-97% of proliferating CD4+ or CD8+ clones. Suppressive function of proliferating Tregs from siplizumab cultures was not confirmed.

The origin of this receptor is a human donor in good health. The chain has TRBV7-2 and TRBJ2-5, with 9 bases identical to TRBD2. Material: non-Treg CD4+ T cells sorted from blood. The CDR3 DNA reads as TGTGCCAGCAGCTTAGCTAGCGGGGGCCCAGGGACCCAGTACTTC. It encodes CASSLASGGPGTQYF.